This is a list of T cell receptor beta chains from one sample in a study of cytotoxic CD8 clonotypes in ibrutinib-treated CLL. Sequencing was performed with immunoSEQ multiplex PCR; in TCRdb, only in-frame clones are kept and a portion is missing. The sample yields around 310,000 clones, 70% to 80% seen once. Material: PBMCs, obtained before ibrutinib treatment. The receptors here all came from a human donor with chronic lymphocytic leukemia. CDR3s include the opening cysteine and the closing phenylalanine or tryptophan.

CDR3aa | j_gene | v_gene
CAISERTSGRTSLSETQYF | TRBJ2-5 | TRBV10-3
CASSLSSGLANTEAFF | TRBJ1-1 | TRBV7-3
CASSPGRGGGDEQFF | TRBJ2-1 | TRBV5-1
CASSLAGGGYNEQFF | TRBJ2-1 | TRBV11-2
CASSVTGIGNEQFF | TRBJ2-1 | TRBV6-1
CASSLGDRAYEQYF | TRBJ2-7 | TRBV5-1
CASSATGTSNHEQFF | TRBJ2-1 | TRBV9
CASSQGQGRKTQYF | TRBJ2-5 | TRBV11-2
CASSLMDRTYGYTF | TRBJ1-2 | TRBV5-6
CASSEDRALYGYTF | TRBJ1-2 | TRBV9
CASSYLTWDRGNYGYTF | TRBJ1-2 | TRBV5-6
CASSPEAFNEQFF | TRBJ2-1 | TRBV7-2
CASRQGKREGTGELFF | TRBJ2-2 | TRBV7-9
CASRGDGAIQETQYF | TRBJ2-5 | TRBV27
CASSKTPGHSYEQYF | TRBJ2-7 | TRBV21-1
CACAPLATPYEQYF | TRBJ2-7 | TRBV30
CASSLSRDQPQHF | TRBJ1-5 | TRBV11-2
CASSLIHSQETQYF | TRBJ2-5 | TRBV5-6
CSVENGYTF | TRBJ1-2 | TRBV29-1
CASSDLGLQETQYF | TRBJ2-5 | TRBV6-1
CASSLALAYEQYF | TRBJ2-7 | TRBV7-6
CASSDSISGYTDTQYF | TRBJ2-3 | TRBV6-4
CASSWGRGNTEAFF | TRBJ1-1 | TRBV7-6
CATSRWANRGAEAFF | TRBJ1-1 | TRBV15
CASSLGAGGFEQYF | TRBJ2-7 | TRBV7-8
CASSYSGGGSYEQYF | TRBJ2-7 | TRBV11-2
CASSFAGVEEQYF | TRBJ2-7 | TRBV7-9
CASGWAWGQPQHF | TRBJ1-5 | TRBV12-5
CASSPTASTDTQYF | TRBJ2-3 | TRBV7-2
CASTNRDRGTDTQYF | TRBJ2-3 | TRBV7-9
CASRRTGVRTEAFF | TRBJ1-1 | TRBV4-1
CASSLNGEASAETQYF | TRBJ2-5 | TRBV5-1
CASSYQGTAFF | TRBJ1-1 | TRBV6-5
CASSLDFSWTATPNYGYTF | TRBJ1-2 | TRBV4-2
CASSLSFGYGYTF | TRBJ1-2 | TRBV27
CASSEAGLAVYEQYF | TRBJ2-7 | TRBV6-1
CASSYSTGSYGYTF | TRBJ1-2 | TRBV9
CASSVSGTNTGELFF | TRBJ2-2 | TRBV7-8
CASSKNERIRTNEKLFF | TRBJ1-4 | TRBV5-4
CASSLLQGAGETQYF | TRBJ2-5 | TRBV5-1
CASSQAQKVGEQYF | TRBJ2-7 | TRBV4-3
CASSEQGGDEKLFF | TRBJ1-4 | TRBV6-1
CASTTGTVSYEQYF | TRBJ2-7 | TRBV7-2
CAWNRAGSSGNTIYF | TRBJ1-3 | TRBV30
CASSYGEPFSGNTIYF | TRBJ1-3 | TRBV6-5
CASSHLQGGSSYNEQFF | TRBJ2-1 | TRBV14
CASSQVSAGIYEQYF | TRBJ2-7 | TRBV4-3
CASSLEPVNTEAFF | TRBJ1-1 | TRBV5-8
CAWKGGIYGYTF | TRBJ1-2 | TRBV30
CASSYTSGSTDTQYF | TRBJ2-3 | TRBV7-6
CASSWTGTTGELFF | TRBJ2-2 | TRBV28
CASRDRGPNTGELFF | TRBJ2-2 | TRBV19
CSVEGEGRRETQYF | TRBJ2-5 | TRBV29-1
CASSTDRRGGYEQYF | TRBJ2-7 | TRBV6-5
CASSLDPGNTIYF | TRBJ1-3 | TRBV11-2
CASSATLYQETQYF | TRBJ2-5 | TRBV19